The 7 T cell receptor beta chains below all came from one sample that was sequenced in a study of cytotoxic CD8 clonotypes in ibrutinib-treated CLL. Here immunoSEQ multiplex PCR was the method, and the copy in TCRdb shows in-frame clones only, minus some. This repertoire shows 35,000 to 40,000 clones, around 70% found once; its top ten account for around 10%. The sample in question was PBMCs, obtained at disease progression, from a patient treated with ibrutinib. Receptors originate from a human donor with chronic lymphocytic leukemia.

This rearrangement joins TRBV7-9 to TRBJ1-2; no clear D. The germline CDR1 and CDR2 sequences are SEHNR and FQNEAQ (reference sequence). The V end was cut by 1 base, the J end by 8 bases, with 11 bases between. There are 13 residues in the CDR3. In nucleotides, the CDR3 is TGTGCCAGCAGCTTAGATATTGCTACCGGCTACACCTTC. It specifies CASSLDIATGYTF.

This clone was seen only once. The chain combines TRBV28 with TRBJ1-2; 10 bases match TRBD1. The germline V gene encodes CDR1 MDHEN and CDR2 SYDVKM. The CDR3 has 15 residues. V dropped 6 bases and J dropped 4; count of bases not matched to a gene: 8. As DNA, the CDR3 is TGTGCCAGCAGCTTAGCGGGACAGGGGAGCTATGGCTACACCTTC. Protein sequence: CASSLAGQGSYGYTF.

The chain uses TRBV7-9 and TRBJ2-3, with TRBD2 identical over 11 bases. Trimming removed 5 bases from V and 2 bases from J; junction bases left unmatched: 6. The CDR3 totals 16 residues. CDR1 and CDR2 from the germline V gene are SEHNR and FQNEAQ (reference sequence). The CDR3 region is CASSAGLAEYTDTQYF. DNA of the CDR3: TGTGCCAGCAGCGCGGGACTAGCGGAGTACACAGATACGCAGTATTTT.

This chain links TRBV5-1 with TRBJ2-1; tentatively, D is TRBD1 (5 bases). This CDR3 region has 15 residues. Deletions cut 0 bases from V and 9 bases from J, with 16 bases between. CDR1 and CDR2 (germline): SGHRS, YFSETQ. The CDR3 DNA sequence: TGCGCCAGCAGCTTGGACCGCCAGGGCCCTTTTGAGCAGTTCTTC. It yields the protein CASSLDRQGPFEQFF.

In DNA, the CDR3 is TGCGCCAGCAGCTTGGCGGTGGCTTCCGAGCAGTACTTC. Protein product: CASSLAVASEQYF. V gene TRBV5-1 combines with J gene TRBJ2-7; no definite D call. The V and J ends lost 0 bases and 6 bases respectively, with 10 bases between them. CDR3 length equals 13 residues. CDR1 is SGHRS and CDR2 is YFSETQ in the germline V gene.

The chain is built from TRBV6-5 and TRBJ2-1; tentatively, D is TRBD1 or TRBD2 (6 bases each). The length of the CDR3 is 11 residues. Germline V CDR1 and CDR2: MNHEY, SVGAGI. Trimming removed 6 bases from V and 8 bases from J, with 8 bases in between. DNA of the CDR3: TGTGCCAGCAGGGAGGGGGATGAGCAGTTCTTC. Translated: CASREGDEQFF.

V usage is TRBV7-6 and J usage is TRBJ2-5; D may correspond to TRBD1 or TRBD2 (5 bases each). The CDR3 consists of 15 residues. Trimming took off 1 base at V and 2 bases at J, with 11 bases between the two ends. Germline V gives CDR1 SGHVS, CDR2 FNYEAQ. The CDR3 region is CASSLGGWGQETQYF. CDR3 nucleotides: TGTGCCAGCAGCTTAGGAGGGTGGGGGCAAGAGACCCAGTACTTC.